The TCR beta chain described here comes from a study of cytomegalovirus exposure and HLA in healthy donors. Germline V gives CDR1 SGHRS, CDR2 YFSETQ. J gave up 2 bases and V 2 bases, and 13 bases lay outside the gene matches. This CDR3 has 17 amino acids. It was with 60 Vbeta and 13 Jbeta primers that the PCR ran. Repertoires were generated with immunoSEQ multiplex PCR, while TCRdb's copy carries only in-frame clones and drops some. In total, the table holds approximately 170,000 clones. The sample consisted of PBMCs. This receptor was taken from a woman aged 18-29 years in good health and CMV-seropositive. This rearrangement joins TRBV5-1 to TRBJ2-7; 7 bases are a match to TRBD1. The CDR3 DNA follows: TGCGCCAGCAGCTTCTATCCTTGGGACAGAAGAACCTACGAGCAGTACTTC. It translates to CASSFYPWDRRTYEQYF. The full variable domain, in which reference TRBV5-1 and TRBJ2-7 provide the parts outside the CDR3, is KAGVTQTPRYLIKTRGQQVTLSCSPISGHRSVSWYQQTPGQGLQFLFEYFSETQRNKGNFPGRFSGRQFSNSRSEMNVSTLELGDSALYLCASSFYPWDRRTYEQYFGPGTRLTVT.